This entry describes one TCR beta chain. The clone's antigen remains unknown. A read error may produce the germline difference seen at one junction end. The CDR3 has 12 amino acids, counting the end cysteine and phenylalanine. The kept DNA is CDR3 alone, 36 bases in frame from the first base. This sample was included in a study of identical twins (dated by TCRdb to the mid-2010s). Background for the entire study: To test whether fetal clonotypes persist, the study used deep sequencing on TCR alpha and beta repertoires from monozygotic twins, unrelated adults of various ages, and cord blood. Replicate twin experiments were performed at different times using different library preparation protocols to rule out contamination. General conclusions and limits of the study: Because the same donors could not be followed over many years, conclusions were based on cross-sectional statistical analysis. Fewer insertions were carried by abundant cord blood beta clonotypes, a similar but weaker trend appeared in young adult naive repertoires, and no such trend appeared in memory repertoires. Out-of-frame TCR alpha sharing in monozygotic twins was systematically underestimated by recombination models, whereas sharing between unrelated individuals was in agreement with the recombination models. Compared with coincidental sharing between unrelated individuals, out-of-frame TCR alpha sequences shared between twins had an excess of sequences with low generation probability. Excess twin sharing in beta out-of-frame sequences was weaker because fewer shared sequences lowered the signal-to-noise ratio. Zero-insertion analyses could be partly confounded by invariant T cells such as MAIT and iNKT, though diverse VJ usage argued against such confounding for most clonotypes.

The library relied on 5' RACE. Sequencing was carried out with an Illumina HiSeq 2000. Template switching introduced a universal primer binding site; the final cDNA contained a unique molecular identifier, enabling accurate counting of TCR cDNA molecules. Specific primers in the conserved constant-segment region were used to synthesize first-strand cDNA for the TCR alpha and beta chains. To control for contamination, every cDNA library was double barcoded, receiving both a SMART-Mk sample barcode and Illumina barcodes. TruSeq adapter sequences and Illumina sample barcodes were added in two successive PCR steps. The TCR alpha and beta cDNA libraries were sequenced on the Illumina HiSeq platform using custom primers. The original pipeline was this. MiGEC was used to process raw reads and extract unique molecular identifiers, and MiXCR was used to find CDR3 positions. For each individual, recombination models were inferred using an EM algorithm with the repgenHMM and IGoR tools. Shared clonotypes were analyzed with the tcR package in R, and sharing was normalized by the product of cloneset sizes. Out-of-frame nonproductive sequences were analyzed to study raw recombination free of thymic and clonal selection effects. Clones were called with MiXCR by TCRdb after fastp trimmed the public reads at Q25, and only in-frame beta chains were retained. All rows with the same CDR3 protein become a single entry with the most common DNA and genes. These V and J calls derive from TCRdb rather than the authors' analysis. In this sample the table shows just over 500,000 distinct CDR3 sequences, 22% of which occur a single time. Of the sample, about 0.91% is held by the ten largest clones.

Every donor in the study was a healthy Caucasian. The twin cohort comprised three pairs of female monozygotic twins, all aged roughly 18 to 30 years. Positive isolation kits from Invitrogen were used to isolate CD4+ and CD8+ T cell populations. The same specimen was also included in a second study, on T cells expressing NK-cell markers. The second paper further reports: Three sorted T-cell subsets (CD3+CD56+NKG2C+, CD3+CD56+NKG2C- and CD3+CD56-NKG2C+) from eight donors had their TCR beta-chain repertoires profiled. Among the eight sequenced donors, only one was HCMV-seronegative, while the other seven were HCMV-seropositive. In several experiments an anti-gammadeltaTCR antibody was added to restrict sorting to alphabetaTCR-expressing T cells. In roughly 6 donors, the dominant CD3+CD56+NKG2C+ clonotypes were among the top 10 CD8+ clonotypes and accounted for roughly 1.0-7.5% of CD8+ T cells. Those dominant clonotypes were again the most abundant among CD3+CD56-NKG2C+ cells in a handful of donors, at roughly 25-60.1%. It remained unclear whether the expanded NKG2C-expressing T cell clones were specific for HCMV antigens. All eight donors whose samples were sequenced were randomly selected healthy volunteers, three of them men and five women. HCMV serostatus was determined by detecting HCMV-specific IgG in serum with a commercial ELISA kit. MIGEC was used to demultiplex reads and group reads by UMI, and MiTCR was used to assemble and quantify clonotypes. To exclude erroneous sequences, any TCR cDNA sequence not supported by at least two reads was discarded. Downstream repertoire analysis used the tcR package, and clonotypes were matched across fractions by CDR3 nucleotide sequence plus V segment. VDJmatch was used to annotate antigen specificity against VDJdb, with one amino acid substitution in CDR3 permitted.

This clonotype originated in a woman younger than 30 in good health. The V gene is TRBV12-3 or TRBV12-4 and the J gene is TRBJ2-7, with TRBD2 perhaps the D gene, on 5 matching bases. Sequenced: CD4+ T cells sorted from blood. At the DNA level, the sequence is TGTGCCAGCAGTTTTGGCGGGTCCCACCCCAGCTTC. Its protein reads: CASSFGGSHPSF.